The 31 T cell receptor beta chains below were found in one sample sequenced in a study of blood T cell repertoires in COVID-19. Generated by immunoSEQ multiplex PCR, the TCRdb table keeps only in-frame clones and is missing some. The profile shows around 140,000 clones, around 90% of them singletons. The sequencing input was peripheral blood. Receptors originate from a human donor in a cohort sampled during active COVID-19.

The CDR3 sequence: CASSDSQAPYEQYF. The CDR3 region has the DNA TGTGCCAGCAGTGACTCTCAGGCTCCCTACGAGCAGTACTTC. This sequence joins TRBV2 and TRBJ2-7; D is unclear. The CDR3 length is 14 residues. Germline V lookup: CDR1 SNHLY, CDR2 FYNNEI. Between the trimmed V and J ends, which lost 3 bases and 2 bases, there was a span of 11 bases.

J is TRBJ2-1 and V is TRBV6-4; 7 bases fit TRBD2. Germline CDR1 MRHNA, CDR2 SNTAGT. Trimming removed 0 bases from V and 5 bases from J; junction bases left unmatched: 7. CDR3 size: 16 residues. CDR3 in amino acids: CASSDSRAGEHNEQFF. CDR3 DNA: TGTGCCAGCAGTGACTCAAGGGCGGGGGAACACAATGAGCAGTTCTTC.

The genes are TRBV6-6 and TRBJ1-2; 7 bases fit TRBD1. CDR1 and CDR2 (germline): MNHNY, SVGAGI (reference sequence). This CDR3 contains 15 residues. With 0 bases clipped from V and 3 bases from J, the junction kept 4 bases outside the gene matches. The DNA of the CDR3 is TGTGCCAGCAGTTACTCGAGTCAGGGGGACTATGGCTACACCTTC. Its translation is CASSYSSQGDYGYTF.

The chain recombines TRBV18 with TRBJ2-1; TRBD2 matches 8 bases. The CDR3 is made up of 15 amino acids. V lost 1 base, J lost 8 bases, and 7 bases stayed unmatched. Germline V gene data show CDR1 as KGHSH and CDR2 as LQKENI. This CDR3 reads CASSPQSSGQDEQFF. CDR3 DNA: TGTGCCAGCTCACCACAGTCTAGCGGGCAGGATGAGCAGTTCTTC.

This clone came up many times. The chain employs TRBV7-3 and TRBJ2-3; the match to TRBD2 covers 10 bases. The CDR3 has 14 amino acids. Germline V gene lookup returns CDR1 SGHTA and CDR2 FQGTGA. The V gene end was trimmed by 5 bases and the J gene end by 6 bases; junction bases not matched to a gene: 5. CDR3 amino acids: CASSKAGGQDTQYF. The CDR3 nucleotides are TGTGCCAGCAGCAAAGCGGGGGGGCAGGATACGCAGTATTTT.

The rearrangement links TRBV5-1 to TRBJ2-5; a weak D match, TRBD2 (5 bases). The CDR3 consists of 14 residues. V shed 0 bases and J shed 5 bases, with 11 bases lying between them. CDR1 and CDR2 from the germline V gene are SGHRS and YFSETQ. The CDR3: CASSLGLRGETQYF. The CDR3 nucleotides are TGCGCCAGCAGCTTGGGCCTCAGAGGGGAGACCCAGTACTTC.

In this sample, this clone turned up a few times. J is TRBJ1-5 and V is TRBV19; possibly TRBD1 for D (6 bases). In germline, CDR1 is LNHDA, CDR2 SQIVND (reference sequence). V lost 7 bases and J 6 bases, leaving 10 bases between the germline ends. The CDR3 length is 12 residues. The chain's CDR3 is CASKQGGQPQHF. In DNA form, the CDR3 reads TGTGCCAGTAAACAGGGCGGTCAGCCCCAGCATTTT. The variable domain in full, with the rest retrieved from reference TRBV19 and TRBJ1-5, is DGGITQSPKYLFRKEGQNVTLSCEQNLNHDAMYWYRQDPGQGLRLIYYSQIVNDFQKGDIAEGYSVSREKKESFPLTVTSAQKNPTAFYLCASKQGGQPQHFGDGTRLSIL.

The rearrangement joins TRBV7-2 to TRBJ1-3, with D unclear. The CDR3 has 14 residues. V was trimmed by 2 bases and J by 0 bases, leaving 5 bases between them. The germline gives CDR1 SGHTA, CDR2 FQGNSA. The CDR3 reads CASSLSGSGNTIYF. The DNA of the CDR3 is TGTGCCAGCAGCTTATCGGGCTCTGGAAACACCATATATTTT.

The chain joins TRBV27 to TRBJ2-7, with TRBD1 matching 7 bases. The CDR3 is 15 residues long. Germline V gives CDR1 MNHEY, CDR2 SMNVEV (reference sequence). V was clipped by 7 bases and J by 3 bases; unmatched bases: 12. The CDR3 sequence: CASTTVDRRHYEQYF. DNA of the CDR3: TGTGCCAGCACTACTGTGGACAGGAGACACTACGAGCAGTACTTC.

This chain joins TRBV4-3 and TRBJ1-3; perhaps TRBD1 as D (5 bases). Trimming shortened V by 1 base and J by 0 bases, and 16 bases separated the two germline ends. Germline V gene sequence: CDR1 LGHNA, CDR2 YSLEER. CDR3 length equals 18 residues. This CDR3 is CASSQVRTDSYSGNTIYF. The CDR3 DNA is TGCGCCAGCAGCCAAGTCCGAACCGACAGCTACTCTGGAAACACCATATATTTT.

This chain joins TRBV5-1 and TRBJ2-1; 11 bases line up with TRBD2. The CDR3 is 15 residues long. V lost 0 bases, J lost 10 bases, and 6 bases stayed unmatched. Germline CDR1 SGHRS, CDR2 YFSETQ. CDR3 amino acids: CASSLARGLAVEQFF. CDR3 coding DNA: TGCGCCAGCAGCTTGGCCCGGGGACTAGCGGTCGAGCAGTTCTTC.

The J gene is TRBJ1-1, the V gene TRBV7-2, with D maybe TRBD1 (5 bases). V lost 5 bases and J 1 base, leaving 11 bases between the germline ends. Looked up from germline, CDR1 is SGHTA and CDR2 is FQGNSA. This CDR3 spans 14 amino acids. CDR3 protein: CASSVDRWNTEAFF. In DNA form, the CDR3 reads TGTGCCAGCAGCGTCGACAGATGGAACACTGAAGCTTTCTTT.

The V gene is TRBV9, the J gene TRBJ2-3; TRBD2 is a possible D gene (5 bases). V lost 2 bases to trimming and J lost 6 bases, with 19 bases between them. The CDR3 loop spans 16 amino acids. The germline V gene encodes CDR1 SGDLS and CDR2 YYNGEE. The DNA of the CDR3 is TGTGCCAGCAGCGTGGGTCTTGGGAGTAGCGTGGATACGCAGTATTTT. Amino acid sequence: CASSVGLGSSVDTQYF.

This chain joins TRBV27 and TRBJ2-3, with D possibly matching TRBD1 (6 bases). The CDR3 is 16 amino acids. V lost 5 bases, J lost 6 bases, and 21 bases lay in between. Germline lookup yields CDR1 MNHEY and CDR2 SMNVEV (reference sequence). CDR3 sequence: CASSKPPGQPRDTQYF. The CDR3 nucleotides are TGTGCCAGCAGTAAGCCACCGGGACAACCGCGGGATACGCAGTATTTT.

The rearrangement uses TRBV9 and TRBJ1-6; TRBD1 is a possible D gene (5 bases). The CDR3 is 15 amino acids. CDR1 is SGDLS, CDR2 YYNGEE, per germline. V shed 0 bases and J shed 8 bases, with 12 bases lying between them. CDR3 sequence reads: CASSVGWGDDSPLHF. CDR3 DNA sequence: TGTGCCAGCAGCGTAGGTTGGGGGGATGATTCACCCCTCCACTTT.

The rearrangement joins TRBV5-1 to TRBJ2-3; D perhaps matches TRBD1 (6 bases). The V and J ends lost 0 bases and 5 bases respectively, with 16 bases between them. This CDR3 has 16 residues. The germline CDR1 and CDR2 sequences are SGHRS and YFSETQ. CDR3 in DNA: TGCGCCAGCAGCTTGGCCGATGGGGGCCTGGGAGATACGCAGTATTTT. Protein: CASSLADGGLGDTQYF.

The rearrangement joins TRBV4-2 to TRBJ2-1; 10 nucleotides align to TRBD2. The CDR3 totals 18 residues. V gave up 4 bases and J gave up 8 bases; unmatched junction bases: 17. Germline V gives CDR1 LGHNA, CDR2 YNFKEQ. CDR3: CASSLVGRLAGALDEQFF. In DNA, the CDR3 is TGTGCCAGCAGCCTCGTCGGGAGGCTAGCGGGGGCCTTGGATGAGCAGTTCTTC.

J is TRBJ2-2 and V is TRBV11-3, with 9 bases that match TRBD1. Per germline, CDR1 SGHNT and CDR2 YENEEA. The CDR3 covers 17 residues. J gave up 4 bases and V 0 bases, and 6 bases lay outside the gene matches. The CDR3 sequence: CASSLDWDRVTTGELFF. The DNA of the CDR3 is TGTGCCAGCAGCTTAGATTGGGACAGGGTGACCACCGGGGAGCTGTTTTTT.

J is TRBJ1-1 and V is TRBV5-1; D uncertain. The V and J ends lost 4 bases and 8 bases respectively, with 9 bases between them. Germline V gives CDR1 SGHRS, CDR2 YFSETQ. The CDR3 covers 11 residues. The CDR3 loop is CASSGGGEAFF. DNA of the CDR3: TGCGCCAGCAGCGGAGGAGGGGAAGCTTTCTTT.

This sequence joins TRBV30 and TRBJ2-5; 10 bases line up with TRBD1. The V gene's germline CDR1 is GTSNPN and CDR2 SVGIG (reference sequence). V gave up 5 bases and J gave up 7 bases; unmatched junction bases: 7. CDR3 length: 13 residues. CDR3 sequence reads: CAWGTGVFGTQYF. DNA of the CDR3: TGTGCCTGGGGGACAGGGGTTTTCGGGACCCAGTACTTC.

This clone appeared many times. The chain recombines TRBV6-1 with TRBJ1-1; no definite D call. With 1 base removed from V and 3 bases from J, the gap between germline ends came to 9 bases. Germline-derived CDR1 and CDR2 are MNHNS and SASEGT. This CDR3 has 14 residues. The CDR3 reads CASSEGGGHTEAFF. The CDR3 nucleotides are TGTGCCAGCAGTGAAGGTGGAGGGCACACTGAAGCTTTCTTT.

The V and J genes are TRBV2 and TRBJ2-3; the D gene is possibly TRBD1 (6 bases). Germline CDR1 is SNHLY and CDR2 is FYNNEI. The CDR3 is 13 amino acids. V was shortened by 9 bases and J by 4 bases, with 14 bases between the two germline ends. CDR3 coding DNA: TGTGCCAGACAGGGAATTGAAGCAGATACGCAGTATTTT. It codes for CARQGIEADTQYF.

V is TRBV7-3 and J is TRBJ1-1; 11 bases agree with TRBD1. The CDR3 loop spans 14 amino acids. From germline, CDR1 is SGHTA and CDR2 FQGTGA. Unmatched junction bases numbered 3, after V lost 5 bases and J lost 4 bases. For the CDR3, the DNA is TGTGCCAGCAGCGCCGGGACAGGGGGCACTGAAGCTTTCTTT. It yields the protein CASSAGTGGTEAFF.

Written as DNA, the CDR3 is TGTGCCAGCAGTACCGGGTACTATGGCTACACCTTC. Its translation: CASSTGYYGYTF. This chain uses TRBV25-1 with TRBJ1-2; D is ambiguous. This CDR3 spans 12 amino acids. V lost 5 bases to trimming and J lost 3 bases, with 7 bases between them. Germline V gene lookup returns CDR1 MGHDK and CDR2 SYGVNS.

This CDR3 reads CASSQARDSSYEQYF. CDR3 DNA sequence: TGTGCCAGCAGCCAAGCTAGGGACAGCTCCTACGAGCAGTACTTC. The chain carries TRBV4-2 and TRBJ2-7; 7 nucleotides match TRBD1. The length of the CDR3 is 15 residues. The ends lost 1 base at V and 0 bases at J; junction bases unmatched: 3. In germline, CDR1 is LGHNA, CDR2 YNFKEQ.

The chain carries TRBV7-2 and TRBJ2-1; maybe TRBD1 (8 bases). This CDR3 has 17 amino acids. V shed 5 bases and J shed 2 bases, with 19 bases lying between them. The germline V gene has CDR1 SGHTA and CDR2 FQGNSA. The CDR3 DNA reads TGTGCCAGCAGCCCGTGGACAGGGAGGGATGCCTACAATGAGCAGTTCTTC. Protein sequence: CASSPWTGRDAYNEQFF.

The genes are TRBV9 and TRBJ1-4; D not certain. The CDR3 sequence is 13 residues long. Germline V gene lookup returns CDR1 SGDLS and CDR2 YYNGEE. The V end lost 3 bases, the J end lost 4 bases, and 7 bases lay between the germline ends. In DNA, the CDR3 is TGTGCCAGCAGCGCGGGAGTTAATGAAAAACTGTTTTTT. This encodes CASSAGVNEKLFF.

The V call is TRBV12-3 or TRBV12-4, the J call TRBJ2-3; D is ambiguous. This CDR3 is built from 12 residues. V lost 5 bases to trimming and J lost 0 bases, with 3 bases between them. The CDR3 DNA is TGTGCCAGCAGTCCTAGCACAGATACGCAGTATTTT. Residues: CASSPSTDTQYF.

This clone was counted only a few times. The rearrangement joins TRBV9 to TRBJ2-3, with TRBD1 as a possible D gene (6 bases). The germline CDR1 and CDR2 sequences are SGDLS and YYNGEE. The V gene lost 4 bases and the J gene lost 0 bases, with 15 bases spanning the gap. The CDR3 totals 16 residues. CDR3 amino acids: CASSPRGTASTDTQYF. Written as DNA, the CDR3 is TGTGCCAGCAGCCCCAGGGGAACAGCGAGCACAGATACGCAGTATTTT.

V gene TRBV15 combines with J gene TRBJ1-2; perhaps TRBD1 as D (5 bases). The CDR3 runs 14 residues. The germline V gene encodes CDR1 LNHNV and CDR2 YYDKDF (reference sequence). The V and J ends lost 3 bases and 3 bases respectively, with 11 bases between them. The CDR3 DNA sequence: TGTGCCACCAGCAGGGGCGGGGGATACTATGGCTACACCTTC. Translation: CATSRGGGYYGYTF. Combining the CDR3 with reference TRBV15 and TRBJ1-2 gives the whole variable domain DAMVIQNPRYQVTQFGKPVTLSCSQTLNHNVMYWYQQKSSQAPKLLFHYYDKDFNNEADTPDNFQSRRPNTSFCFLDIRSPGLGDTAMYLCATSRGGGYYGYTFGSGTRLTVV.

The chain combines TRBV2 with TRBJ1-1, with D perhaps matching TRBD1 (5 bases). The CDR3 is made up of 13 amino acids. CDR1 is SNHLY and CDR2 is FYNNEI in the germline V gene. With 7 bases removed from V and 1 base from J, the gap between germline ends came to 10 bases. The CDR3 DNA sequence: TGTGCCAGCATTAAGGACACGAACACTGAAGCTTTCTTT. This encodes CASIKDTNTEAFF.